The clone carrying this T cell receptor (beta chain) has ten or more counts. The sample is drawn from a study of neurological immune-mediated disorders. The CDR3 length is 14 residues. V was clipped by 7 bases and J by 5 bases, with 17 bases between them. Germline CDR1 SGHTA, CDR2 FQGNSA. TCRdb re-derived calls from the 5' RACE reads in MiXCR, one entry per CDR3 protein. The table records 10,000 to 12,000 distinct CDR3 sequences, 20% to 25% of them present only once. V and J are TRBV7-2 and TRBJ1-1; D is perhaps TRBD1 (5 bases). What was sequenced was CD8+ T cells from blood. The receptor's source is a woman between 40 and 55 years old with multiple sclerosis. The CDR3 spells CASNSAGFVTEAFF. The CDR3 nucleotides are TGTGCCAGCAACTCCGCAGGGTTTGTGACTGAAGCTTTCTTT.